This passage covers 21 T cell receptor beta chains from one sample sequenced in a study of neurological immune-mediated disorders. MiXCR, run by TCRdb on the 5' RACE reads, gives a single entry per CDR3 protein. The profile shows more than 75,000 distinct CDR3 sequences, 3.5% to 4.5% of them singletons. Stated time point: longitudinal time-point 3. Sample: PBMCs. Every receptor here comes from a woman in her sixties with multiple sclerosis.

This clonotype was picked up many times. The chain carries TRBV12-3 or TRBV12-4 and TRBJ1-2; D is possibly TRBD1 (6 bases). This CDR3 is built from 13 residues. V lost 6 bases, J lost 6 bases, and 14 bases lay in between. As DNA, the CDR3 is TGTGCCAGCAGCCGGACAGTCAAGGATGGCTACACCTTC. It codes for CASSRTVKDGYTF.

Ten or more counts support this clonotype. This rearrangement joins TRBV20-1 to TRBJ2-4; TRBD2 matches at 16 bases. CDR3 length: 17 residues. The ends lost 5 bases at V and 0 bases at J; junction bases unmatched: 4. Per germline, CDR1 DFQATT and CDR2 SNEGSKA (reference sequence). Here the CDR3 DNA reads TGCAGTGCTCTGGGACTAGCGGGGGGGCCAGCCAAAAACATTCAGTACTTC. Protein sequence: CSALGLAGGPAKNIQYF.

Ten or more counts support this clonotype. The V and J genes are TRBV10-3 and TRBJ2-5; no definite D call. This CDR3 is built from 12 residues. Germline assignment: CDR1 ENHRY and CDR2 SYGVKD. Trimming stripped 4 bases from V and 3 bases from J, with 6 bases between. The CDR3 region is CAISGREETQYF. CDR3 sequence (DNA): TGTGCCATCAGTGGGCGAGAAGAGACCCAGTACTTC.

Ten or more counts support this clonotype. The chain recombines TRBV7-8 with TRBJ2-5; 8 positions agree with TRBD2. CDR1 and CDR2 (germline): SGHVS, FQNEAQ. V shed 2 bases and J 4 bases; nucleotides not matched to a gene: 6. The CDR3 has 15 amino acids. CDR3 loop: CASSLPGGGLETQYF. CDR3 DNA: TGTGCCAGCAGCTTACCGGGGGGGGGGTTAGAGACCCAGTACTTC.

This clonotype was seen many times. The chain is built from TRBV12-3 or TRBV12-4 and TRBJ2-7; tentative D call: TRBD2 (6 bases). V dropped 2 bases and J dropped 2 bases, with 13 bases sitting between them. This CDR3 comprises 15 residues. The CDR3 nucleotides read TGTGCCAGCAGTTTAACGGGAGTCCTCACCTACGAGCAGTACTTC. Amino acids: CASSLTGVLTYEQYF.

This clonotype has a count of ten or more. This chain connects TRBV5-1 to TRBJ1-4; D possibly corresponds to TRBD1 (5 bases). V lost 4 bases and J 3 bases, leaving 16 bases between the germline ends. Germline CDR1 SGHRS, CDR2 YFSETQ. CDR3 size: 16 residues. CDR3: CASSQAPGTPNEKLFF. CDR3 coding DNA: TGCGCCAGCAGCCAGGCTCCAGGGACCCCTAATGAAAAACTGTTTTTT.

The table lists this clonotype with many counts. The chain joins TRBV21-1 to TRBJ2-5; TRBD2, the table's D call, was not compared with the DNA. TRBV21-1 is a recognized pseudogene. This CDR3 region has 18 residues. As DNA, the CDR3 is TGTGCCAGCAGGTTTACAGGGCCCAGGACTCCCTTCCGCATTAGCCAGTACTTC. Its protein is CASRFTGPRTPFRISQYF.

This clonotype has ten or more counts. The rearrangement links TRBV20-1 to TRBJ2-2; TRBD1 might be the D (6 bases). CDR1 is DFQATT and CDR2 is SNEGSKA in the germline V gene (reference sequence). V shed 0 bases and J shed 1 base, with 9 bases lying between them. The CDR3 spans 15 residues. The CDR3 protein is CSARDRRGNTGELFF. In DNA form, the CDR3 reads TGCAGTGCTAGAGATCGCAGGGGGAACACCGGGGAGCTGTTTTTT.

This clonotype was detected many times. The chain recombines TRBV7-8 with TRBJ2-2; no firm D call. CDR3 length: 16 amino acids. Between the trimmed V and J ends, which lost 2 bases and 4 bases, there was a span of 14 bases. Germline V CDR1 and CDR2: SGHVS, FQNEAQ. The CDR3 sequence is CASSLISPASTGELFF. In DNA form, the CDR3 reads TGTGCCAGCAGCTTAATATCCCCGGCGAGCACCGGGGAGCTGTTTTTT.

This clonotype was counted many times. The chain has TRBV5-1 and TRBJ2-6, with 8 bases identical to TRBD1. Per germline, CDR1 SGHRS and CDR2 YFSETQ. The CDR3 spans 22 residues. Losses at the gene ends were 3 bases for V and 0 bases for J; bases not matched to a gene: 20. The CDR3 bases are TGCGCCAGCAGCTCCACGCGGCAGGGGGCTTTGGCGGGGTCCTCTGGGGCCAACGTCCTGACTTTC. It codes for CASSSTRQGALAGSSGANVLTF.

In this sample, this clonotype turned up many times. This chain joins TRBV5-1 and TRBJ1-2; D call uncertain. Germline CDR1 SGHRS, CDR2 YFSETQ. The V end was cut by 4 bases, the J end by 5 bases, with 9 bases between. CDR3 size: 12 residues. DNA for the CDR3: TGCGCCAGCAGCGTAAACGGGTATGGCTACACCTTC. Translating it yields CASSVNGYGYTF.

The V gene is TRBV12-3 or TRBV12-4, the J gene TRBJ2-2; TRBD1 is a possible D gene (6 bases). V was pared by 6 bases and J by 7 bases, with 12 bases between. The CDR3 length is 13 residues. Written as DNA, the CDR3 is TGTGCCAGCAGACCGCAGGGGTTCGGGGAGCTGTTTTTT. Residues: CASRPQGFGELFF.

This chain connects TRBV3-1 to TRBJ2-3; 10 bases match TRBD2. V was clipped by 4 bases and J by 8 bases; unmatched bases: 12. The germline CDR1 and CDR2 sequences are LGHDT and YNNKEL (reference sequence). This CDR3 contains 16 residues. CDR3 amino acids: CASSPSTSGAGGTQYF. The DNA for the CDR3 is TGTGCCAGCAGCCCTAGTACTAGCGGGGCCGGAGGTACGCAGTATTTT.

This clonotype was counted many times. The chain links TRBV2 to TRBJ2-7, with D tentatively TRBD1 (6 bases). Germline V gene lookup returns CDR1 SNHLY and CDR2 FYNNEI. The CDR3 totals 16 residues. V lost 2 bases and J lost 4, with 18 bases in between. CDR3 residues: CASSEPQGRIQYEQYF. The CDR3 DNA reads TGTGCCAGCAGTGAACCACAGGGACGAATACAATACGAGCAGTACTTC.

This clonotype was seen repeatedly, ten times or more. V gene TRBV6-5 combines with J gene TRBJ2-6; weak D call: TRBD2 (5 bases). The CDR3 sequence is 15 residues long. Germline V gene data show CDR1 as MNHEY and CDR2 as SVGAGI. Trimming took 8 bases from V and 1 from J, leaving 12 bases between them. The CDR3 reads CASSAEGSGANVLTF. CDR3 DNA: TGTGCCAGCTCCGCCGAGGGATCTGGGGCCAACGTCCTGACTTTC.

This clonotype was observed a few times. The CDR3 loop reads CASRSQGTNYGYTF. The CDR3 nucleotides read TGCGCCAGCAGGTCACAGGGGACCAATTATGGCTACACCTTC. V usage is TRBV5-1 and J usage is TRBJ1-2; 7 bases agree with TRBD1. This CDR3 spans 14 amino acids. Germline V CDR1 and CDR2: SGHRS, YFSETQ. Trimming at V came to 5 bases and at J to 5 bases, leaving 9 bases not matched to a gene. Looking up the rest from reference TRBV5-1 and TRBJ1-2 gives the full variable domain: KAGVTQTPRYLIKTRGQQVTLSCSPISGHRSVSWYQQTPGQGLQFLFEYFSETQRNKGNFPGRFSGRQFSNSRSEMNVSTLELGDSALYLCASRSQGTNYGYTFGSGTRLTVV.

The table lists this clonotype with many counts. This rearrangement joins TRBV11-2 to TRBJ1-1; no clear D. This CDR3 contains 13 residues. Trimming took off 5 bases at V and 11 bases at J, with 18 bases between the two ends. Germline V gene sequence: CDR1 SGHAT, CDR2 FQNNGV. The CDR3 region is CASSLGGLPWAFF. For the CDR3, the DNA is TGTGCCAGCAGCCTAGGTGGCCTCCCTTGGGCTTTCTTT.

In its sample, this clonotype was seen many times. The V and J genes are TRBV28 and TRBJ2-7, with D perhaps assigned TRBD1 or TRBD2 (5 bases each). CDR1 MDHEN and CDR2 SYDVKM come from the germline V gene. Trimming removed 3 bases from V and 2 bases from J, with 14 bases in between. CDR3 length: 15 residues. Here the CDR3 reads CASSLAGGETYEQYF. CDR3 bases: TGTGCCAGCAGTTTGGCTGGGGGTGAAACCTACGAGCAGTACTTC.

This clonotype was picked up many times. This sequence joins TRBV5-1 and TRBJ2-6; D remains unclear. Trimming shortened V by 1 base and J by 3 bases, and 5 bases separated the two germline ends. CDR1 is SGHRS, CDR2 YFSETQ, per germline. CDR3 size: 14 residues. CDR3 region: CASSLLGGANVLTF. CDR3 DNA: TGCGCCAGCAGCTTGTTGGGTGGGGCCAACGTCCTGACTTTC.

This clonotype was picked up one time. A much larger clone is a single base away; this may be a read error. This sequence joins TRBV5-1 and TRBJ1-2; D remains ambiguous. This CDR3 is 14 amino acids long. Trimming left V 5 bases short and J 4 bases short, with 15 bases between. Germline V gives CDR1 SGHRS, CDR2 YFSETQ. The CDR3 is CASSNFKRSYGYTF. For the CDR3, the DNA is TGCGCCAGCAGTAATTTCAAGAGATCCTATGGCTACACCTTC.

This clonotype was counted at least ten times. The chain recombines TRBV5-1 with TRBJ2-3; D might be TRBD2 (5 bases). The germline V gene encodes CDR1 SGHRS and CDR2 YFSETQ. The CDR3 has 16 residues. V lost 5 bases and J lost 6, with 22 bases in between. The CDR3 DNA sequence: TGCGCCAGCAGACACACCATGGGGAGTCTGGAGGATACGCAGTATTTT. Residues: CASRHTMGSLEDTQYF. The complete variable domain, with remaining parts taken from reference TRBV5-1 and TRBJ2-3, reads KAGVTQTPRYLIKTRGQQVTLSCSPISGHRSVSWYQQTPGQGLQFLFEYFSETQRNKGNFPGRFSGRQFSNSRSEMNVSTLELGDSALYLCASRHTMGSLEDTQYFGPGTRLTVL.